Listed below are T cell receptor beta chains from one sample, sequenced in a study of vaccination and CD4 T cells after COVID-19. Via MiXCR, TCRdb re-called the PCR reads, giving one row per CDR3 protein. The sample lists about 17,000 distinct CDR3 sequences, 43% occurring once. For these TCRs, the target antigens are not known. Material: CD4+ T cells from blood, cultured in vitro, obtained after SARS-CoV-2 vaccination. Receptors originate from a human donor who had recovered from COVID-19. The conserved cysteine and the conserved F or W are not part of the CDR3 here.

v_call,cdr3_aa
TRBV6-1,ATRQSDNEQY
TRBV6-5,ASSYTAGARNTGELF
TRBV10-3,AISLGLAGAGSYNEQF
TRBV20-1,SARPRRSRSYNEQF
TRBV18,ASSPESLMGIRQF
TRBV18,ASSPSGRQETQY
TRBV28,ASSYGDSSNEKLF
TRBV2,ASSERARTRRNEQF
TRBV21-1,ASSKSLSGCEQF
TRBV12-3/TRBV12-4,ASSSFPSYEQY
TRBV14,ASSQGRHNSPLH
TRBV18,ASSPSTDTQY
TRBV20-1,SARRDSPQPQH
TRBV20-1,SASHQSGNIRTDTQY
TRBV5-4,ASSLVTSGRSGDEQF
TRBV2,ASSEGWQGNPEQY
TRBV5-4,ASSSQGLRSPLH
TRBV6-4,ASSDGAGGTDTQY
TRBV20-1,SGWSGGVINEQF
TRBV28,ASSFFPSSGLPYEQY
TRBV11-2,ASSWGETQY
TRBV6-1,ASRIASRPHEQY
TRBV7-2,ASSRPGETQY
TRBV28,ASSLLGQNYEQY
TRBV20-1,SADKPLGAVGDSADTQY
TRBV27,ASSFRRDNEQF
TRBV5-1,ASSPAMGLAGGTDTQY